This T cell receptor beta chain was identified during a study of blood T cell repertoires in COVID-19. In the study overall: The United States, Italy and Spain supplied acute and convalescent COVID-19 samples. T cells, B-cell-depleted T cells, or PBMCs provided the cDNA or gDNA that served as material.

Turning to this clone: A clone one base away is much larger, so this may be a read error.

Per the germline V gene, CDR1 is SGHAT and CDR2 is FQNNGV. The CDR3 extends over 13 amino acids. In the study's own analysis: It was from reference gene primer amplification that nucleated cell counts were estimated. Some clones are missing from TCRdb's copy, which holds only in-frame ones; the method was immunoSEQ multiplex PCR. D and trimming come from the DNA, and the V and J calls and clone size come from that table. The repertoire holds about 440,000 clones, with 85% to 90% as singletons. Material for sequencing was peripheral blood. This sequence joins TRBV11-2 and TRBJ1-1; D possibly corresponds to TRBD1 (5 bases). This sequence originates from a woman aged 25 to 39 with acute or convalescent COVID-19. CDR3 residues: CASSRVMDTETFF. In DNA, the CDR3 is TGTGCCAGCAGCCGAGTCATGGACACTGAAACTTTCTTT.